These 23 T cell receptor beta chains share one sample of origin, sequenced in a study of blood T cell repertoires in COVID-19. Method: immunoSEQ multiplex PCR; TCRdb's copy keeps in-frame clones and lacks some. The repertoire consists of about 160,000 clones, with over 65% occurring once and the leading ten covering roughly 8.3%. The sequencing input was peripheral blood. The origin of the receptors is a man between 60 and 75 years old with acute or convalescent COVID-19.

This clone was recorded a few times. V is TRBV24-1 and J is TRBJ1-1, with 8 positions matching TRBD1. With 2 bases clipped from V and 11 bases from J, the junction kept 3 bases outside the gene matches. There are 12 residues in the CDR3. Germline-derived CDR1 and CDR2 are KGHDR and SFDVKD. CDR3 loop: CATSDYRGRAFF. The CDR3, as DNA: TGTGCCACCAGTGATTACAGGGGGAGGGCTTTCTTT.

This clone was counted once. The rearrangement links TRBV4-1 to TRBJ2-1; 7 nucleotides agree with TRBD2. Germline assignment: CDR1 MGHRA and CDR2 YSYEKL. The length of the CDR3 is 16 residues. Losses at the gene ends were 4 bases for V and 2 bases for J; bases not matched to a gene: 8. Here the CDR3 reads CASSLSGTTAYNEQFF. The CDR3, as DNA: TGCGCCAGCAGCCTCTCCGGGACTACAGCCTACAATGAGCAGTTCTTC.

V usage is TRBV5-1 and J usage is TRBJ2-7, with TRBD1 matching 10 bases. Looked up from germline, CDR1 is SGHRS and CDR2 is YFSETQ. This CDR3 has 14 residues. The junction had 2 bases not matched to a gene; V was cut back by 0 bases and J by 5 bases. CDR3 sequence reads: CASSLETGGHEQYF. The CDR3, as DNA: TGCGCCAGCAGCTTGGAGACAGGGGGCCACGAGCAGTACTTC.

In this sample, this clone turned up a few times. V gene TRBV5-6 combines with J gene TRBJ1-1, with D unclear. V lost 0 bases and J 10 bases, leaving 10 bases between the germline ends. Germline-derived CDR1 and CDR2 are SGHDT and YYEEEE. CDR3 length: 12 amino acids. The CDR3 reads CASSLDYGRAFF. As DNA, the CDR3 is TGTGCCAGCAGCTTGGATTACGGGAGAGCTTTCTTT.

The V and J genes are TRBV5-5 and TRBJ1-1; D unclear. V was clipped by 4 bases and J by 3 bases, with 13 bases between them. This CDR3 comprises 14 residues. Germline-derived CDR1 and CDR2 are SGHKS and YYEKEE (reference sequence). CDR3 nucleotide sequence: TGTGCCAGCAGCCCTCGTCCGGGGTACACTGAAGCTTTCTTT. This encodes CASSPRPGYTEAFF.

The chain carries TRBV27 and TRBJ2-1; possibly TRBD2 for D (6 bases). Germline CDR1 is MNHEY and CDR2 is SMNVEV (reference sequence). The CDR3 is 16 amino acids. V lost 5 bases and J lost 5, with 19 bases in between. The CDR3 DNA is TGTGCCAGCAGTCCCCTCGGGTATAGCGGAGACAATGAGCAGTTCTTC. Translated, it gives CASSPLGYSGDNEQFF.

The gene calls are TRBV4-1 and TRBJ2-2; 12 bases match TRBD2. The J segment lost 2 bases and the V segment lost 6 bases, leaving 4 bases of the junction unmatched. Per germline, CDR1 MGHRA and CDR2 YSYEKL. This CDR3 is 16 amino acids long. CDR3 in amino acids: CASSRLAGVNTGELFF. CDR3 DNA sequence: TGCGCCAGCAGTCGACTAGCGGGAGTTAACACCGGGGAGCTGTTTTTT.

The chain links TRBV5-4 to TRBJ1-2; D is possibly TRBD1 (6 bases). Trimming left V 2 bases short and J 4 bases short, with 9 bases between. Germline CDR1 and CDR2: SGHNT and YYREEE (reference sequence). CDR3 length equals 13 residues. The CDR3 coding sequence is TGTGCCAGCAGCTTCACAGGGACCTATGGCTACACCTTC. Its protein product is CASSFTGTYGYTF.

The J gene is TRBJ2-2, the V gene TRBV25-1, with a tentative D call TRBD1 (5 bases). The ends were cut back, 3 bases at V and 1 base at J, with 12 bases in the middle. This CDR3 spans 16 amino acids. Germline-derived CDR1 and CDR2 are MGHDK and SYGVNS. The CDR3 loop reads CASSDLSRGNTGELFF. The DNA of the CDR3 is TGTGCCAGCAGTGATCTTTCTAGGGGGAACACCGGGGAGCTGTTTTTT.

The rearrangement joins TRBV25-1 to TRBJ2-7; 7 bases agree with TRBD2. The CDR3 runs 16 residues. The V gene's germline CDR1 is MGHDK and CDR2 SYGVNS. V was pared by 3 bases and J by 0 bases, with 8 bases of the junction left unmatched. The CDR3 bases are TGTGCCAGCAGTGACCCGAATAGCGGGCACTCCTACGAGCAGTACTTC. It is translated as CASSDPNSGHSYEQYF.

The chain combines TRBV10-1 with TRBJ2-1; 8 positions agree with TRBD1. V lost 2 bases to trimming and J lost 0 bases; unmatched junction nucleotides: 9. CDR1 and CDR2 (germline): WNHNN, SYGVQD (reference sequence). This CDR3 comprises 18 residues. DNA of the CDR3: TGCGCCAGCAGTGAGGGCAGGGGGCTCCTCAGCTCCTACAATGAGCAGTTCTTC. Encoded protein: CASSEGRGLLSSYNEQFF.

J is TRBJ2-1 and V is TRBV7-2; 7 bases line up with TRBD2. V shed 5 bases, J shed 3 bases, and the junction held 10 bases outside the gene matches. Per the germline V gene, CDR1 is SGHTA and CDR2 is FQGNSA. This CDR3 region has 16 residues. CDR3 DNA: TGTGCCAGCAGCCCCCACAGCGGGGTGGGCTACAATGAGCAGTTCTTC. Its translation: CASSPHSGVGYNEQFF.

A few counts support this clone. The rearrangement links TRBV19 to TRBJ1-2; possible D gene TRBD1, 6 bases. The CDR3 is made up of 16 amino acids. Trimming cost V 2 bases and J 8 bases, with 21 bases left between them. The germline V gene encodes CDR1 LNHDA and CDR2 SQIVND (reference sequence). The CDR3: CASSITGQWLVWGYTF. The CDR3 nucleotides are TGTGCCAGTAGTATAACCGGACAGTGGCTGGTGTGGGGCTACACCTTC.

The J gene is TRBJ1-2, the V gene TRBV6-6, with a possible D match to TRBD1 (5 bases). Germline V gene data show CDR1 as MNHNY and CDR2 as SVGAGI (reference sequence). The V end lost 2 bases, the J end lost 6 bases, and 7 bases lay between the germline ends. The CDR3 is 12 amino acids. The CDR3 region is CASSYGRDGYTF. The CDR3 DNA reads as TGTGCCAGCAGTTACGGCAGGGATGGCTACACCTTC.

This chain joins TRBV18 and TRBJ1-5; D gene unclear. This CDR3 is built from 14 residues. The germline V and J ends were trimmed by 2 bases and 0 bases, with 5 bases remaining between them. Germline loops: CDR1 KGHSH, CDR2 LQKENI. The CDR3 DNA is TGTGCCAGCTCACCAGAGAATAGCAATCAGCCCCAGCATTTT. Translation gives CASSPENSNQPQHF. Drawing the rest from reference TRBV18 and TRBJ1-5, the complete variable domain is NAGVMQNPRHLVRRRGQEARLRCSPMKGHSHVYWYRQLPEEGLKFMVYLQKENIIDESGMPKERFSAEFPKEGPSILRIQQVVRGDSAAYFCASSPENSNQPQHFGDGTRLSIL.

The rearrangement uses TRBV29-1 and TRBJ2-3, with D possibly TRBD2 on 6 matching bases. Germline V gene data show CDR1 as SQVTM and CDR2 as ANQGSEA. The CDR3 is 13 residues long. The CDR3 reads CTGRGENTDTQYF. Here the CDR3 DNA reads TGCACCGGGCGGGGAGAAAACACAGATACGCAGTATTTT.

The V call is TRBV18, the J call TRBJ2-6, with D maybe TRBD1 (6 bases). This CDR3 comprises 19 residues. In germline, CDR1 is KGHSH, CDR2 LQKENI. The V gene lost 6 bases and the J gene lost 0 bases, with 21 bases spanning the gap. The CDR3 DNA follows: TGTGCCAGCTCCTTAACCGGCGACAGGATAGGCTCTGGGGCCAACGTCCTGACTTTC. It translates to CASSLTGDRIGSGANVLTF.

The chain links TRBV29-1 to TRBJ2-1; tentatively, D is TRBD2 (6 bases). From germline, CDR1 is SQVTM and CDR2 ANQGSEA. The V and J ends lost 1 base and 0 bases respectively, with 13 bases between them. This CDR3 region has 16 residues. The CDR3 spells CSVEVASVSSYNEQFF. CDR3 DNA sequence: TGCAGCGTTGAAGTGGCTAGCGTGAGCTCCTACAATGAGCAGTTCTTC.

The rearrangement joins TRBV9 to TRBJ2-1, with 12 bases that match TRBD2. Germline V gene sequence: CDR1 SGDLS, CDR2 YYNGEE. V shed 1 base, J shed 0 bases, and the junction held 5 bases outside the gene matches. The CDR3 sequence is 18 residues long. The CDR3 sequence is CASSVPSGGAGSYNEQFF. In nucleotides, the CDR3 is TGTGCCAGCAGCGTACCTAGCGGGGGGGCGGGCTCCTACAATGAGCAGTTCTTC.

The table lists this clone with a few counts. The rearrangement uses TRBV5-1 and TRBJ2-2; 8 bases align to TRBD1. The CDR3 runs to 15 residues. The V gene end was trimmed by 6 bases and the J gene end by 4 bases; junction bases not matched to a gene: 8. The germline V gene has CDR1 SGHRS and CDR2 YFSETQ. As DNA, the CDR3 is TGCGCCAGCAAAAACTCGGACAGGGTCACCGGGGAGCTGTTTTTT. Translation: CASKNSDRVTGELFF.

The V call is TRBV5-5, the J call TRBJ2-7, with D possibly TRBD2 on 6 matching bases. This CDR3 is built from 15 residues. Germline lookup yields CDR1 SGHKS and CDR2 YYEKEE (reference sequence). V lost 4 bases and J lost 5, with 19 bases in between. As DNA, the CDR3 is TGTGCCAGCAGCACGGGACTGCAGAGGGTCAACGAGCAGTACTTC. Amino acid sequence: CASSTGLQRVNEQYF.

The chain joins TRBV4-3 to TRBJ1-2; D call uncertain. This CDR3 has 18 amino acids. V shed 0 bases and J shed 2 bases, with 19 bases lying between them. Germline loops: CDR1 LGHNA, CDR2 YSLEER. CDR3 in amino acids: CASSQDLTETPPNYGYTF. The CDR3, as DNA: TGCGCCAGCAGCCAAGATCTTACAGAGACCCCCCCCAACTATGGCTACACCTTC.

The V and J genes are TRBV5-4 and TRBJ2-7, with 7 bases matching TRBD2. The CDR3 loop spans 14 amino acids. CDR1 is SGHNT, CDR2 YYREEE, per germline (reference sequence). The V segment lost 4 bases and the J segment 2 bases; nucleotides outside the gene matches: 6. The CDR3: CASSRGDVTYEQYF. The CDR3 DNA reads as TGTGCCAGCAGCCGGGGGGACGTCACCTACGAGCAGTACTTC.